The 2 T cell receptor beta chains in this list originate from one sample, sequenced in a study of CD8 T cells in ankylosing spondylitis. Broader study findings: Fewer than 10 highly homologous variants formed a TCR beta motif that appeared characteristic of ankylosing spondylitis blood.

Their cognate antigens are unknown. TCRdb redid the calling of the 5' RACE reads with MiXCR, one entry per CDR3 protein. The sample records 390,000 or so distinct CDR3 sequences, 20% to 25% being singletons. Sequencing used blood, either unsorted or a sorted T cell fraction (not recorded which). These receptors were collected from a male donor with ankylosing spondylitis.

The table lists this clonotype with many counts. The chain is built from TRBV5-6 and TRBJ2-5; 7 bases line up with TRBD2. This CDR3 is built from 17 residues. Trimming at V came to 2 bases and at J to 3 bases, leaving 13 bases not matched to a gene. CDR1 SGHDT and CDR2 YYEEEE come from the germline V gene. CDR3 sequence (DNA): TGTGCCAGCAGCTTCCGCGGGAGTCACGGAATCAAAGAGACCCAGTACTTC. As protein: CASSFRGSHGIKETQYF.

This rearrangement joins TRBV7-9 to TRBJ2-1; the D gene is possibly TRBD2 (5 bases). This CDR3 region has 14 residues. Per the germline V gene, CDR1 is SEHNR and CDR2 is FQNEAQ (reference sequence). V gave up 1 base and J gave up 10 bases, with 14 bases separating them. This chain's CDR3 is CASSLGASGLEQFF. The CDR3 DNA reads as TGTGCCAGCAGCTTAGGAGCCAGCGGCCTGGAGCAGTTCTTC.